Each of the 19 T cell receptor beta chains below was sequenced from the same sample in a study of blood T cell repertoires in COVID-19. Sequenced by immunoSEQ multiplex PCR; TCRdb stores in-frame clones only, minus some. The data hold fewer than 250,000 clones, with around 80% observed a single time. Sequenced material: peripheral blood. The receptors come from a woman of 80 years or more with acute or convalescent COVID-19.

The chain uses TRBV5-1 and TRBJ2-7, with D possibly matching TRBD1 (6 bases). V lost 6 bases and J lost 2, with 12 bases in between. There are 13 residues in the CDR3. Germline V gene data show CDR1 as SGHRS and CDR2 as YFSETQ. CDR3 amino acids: CASTGDPPYEQYF. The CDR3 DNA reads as TGCGCCAGCACAGGGGACCCCCCCTACGAGCAGTACTTC.

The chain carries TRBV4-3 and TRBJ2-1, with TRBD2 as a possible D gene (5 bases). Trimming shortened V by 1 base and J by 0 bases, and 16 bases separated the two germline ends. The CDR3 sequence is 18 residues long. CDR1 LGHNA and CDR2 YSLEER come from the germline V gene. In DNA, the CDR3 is TGCGCCAGCAGCCAAGGATCTGCCAGCGGATTCTCCTACAATGAGCAGTTCTTC. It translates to CASSQGSASGFSYNEQFF.

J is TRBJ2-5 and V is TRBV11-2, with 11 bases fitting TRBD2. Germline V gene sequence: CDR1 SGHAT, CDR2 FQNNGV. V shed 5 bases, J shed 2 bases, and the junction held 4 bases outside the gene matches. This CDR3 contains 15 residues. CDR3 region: CASSQSSGGQETQYF. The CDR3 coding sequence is TGTGCCAGCAGCCAATCTAGCGGGGGGCAAGAGACCCAGTACTTC. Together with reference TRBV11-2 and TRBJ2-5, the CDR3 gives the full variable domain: EAGVAQSPRYKIIEKRQSVAFWCNPISGHATLYWYQQILGQGPKLLIQFQNNGVVDDSQLPKDRFSAERLKGVDSTLKIQPAKLEDSAVYLCASSQSSGGQETQYFGPGTRLLVL.

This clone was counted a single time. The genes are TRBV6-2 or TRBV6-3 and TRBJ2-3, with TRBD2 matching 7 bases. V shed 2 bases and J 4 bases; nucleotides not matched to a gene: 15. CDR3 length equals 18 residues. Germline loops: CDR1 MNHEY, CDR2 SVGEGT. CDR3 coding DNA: TGTGCCAGCAGTTACGTCTTCGGAGGCACTAGCGTCCCAGATACGCAGTATTTT. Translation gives CASSYVFGGTSVPDTQYF.

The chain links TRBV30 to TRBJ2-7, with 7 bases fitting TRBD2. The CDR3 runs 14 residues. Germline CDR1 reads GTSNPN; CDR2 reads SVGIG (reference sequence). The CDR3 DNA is TGTGCATCAAGAAGTAAGCGGGGATTAAGGGAGCAGTACTTC. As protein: CASRSKRGLREQYF.

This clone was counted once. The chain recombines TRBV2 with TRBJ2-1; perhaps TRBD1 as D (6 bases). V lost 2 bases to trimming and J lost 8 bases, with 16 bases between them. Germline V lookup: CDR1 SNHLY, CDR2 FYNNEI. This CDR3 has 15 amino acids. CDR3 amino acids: CASSERTVNMDEQFF. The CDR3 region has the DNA TGTGCCAGCAGTGAAAGGACAGTGAATATGGATGAGCAGTTCTTC.

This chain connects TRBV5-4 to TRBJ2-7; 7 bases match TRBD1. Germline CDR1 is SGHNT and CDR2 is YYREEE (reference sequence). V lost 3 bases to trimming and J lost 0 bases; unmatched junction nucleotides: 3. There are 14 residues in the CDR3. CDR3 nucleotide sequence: TGTGCCAGCAGCTCAACAGGGGACTCCTACGAGCAGTACTTC. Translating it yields CASSSTGDSYEQYF. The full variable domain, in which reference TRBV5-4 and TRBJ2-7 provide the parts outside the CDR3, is ETGVTQSPTHLIKTRGQQVTLRCSSQSGHNTVSWYQQALGQGPQFIFQYYREEENGRGNFPPRFSGLQFPNYSSELNVNALELDDSALYLCASSSTGDSYEQYFGPGTRLTVT.

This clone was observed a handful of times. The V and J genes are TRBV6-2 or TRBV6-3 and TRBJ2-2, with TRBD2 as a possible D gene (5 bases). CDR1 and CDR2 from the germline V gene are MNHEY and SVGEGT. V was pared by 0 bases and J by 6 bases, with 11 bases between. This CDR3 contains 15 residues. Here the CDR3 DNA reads TGTGCCAGCAGTTACTCGCGGGCTAGGGCCGGGGAGCTGTTTTTT. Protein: CASSYSRARAGELFF.

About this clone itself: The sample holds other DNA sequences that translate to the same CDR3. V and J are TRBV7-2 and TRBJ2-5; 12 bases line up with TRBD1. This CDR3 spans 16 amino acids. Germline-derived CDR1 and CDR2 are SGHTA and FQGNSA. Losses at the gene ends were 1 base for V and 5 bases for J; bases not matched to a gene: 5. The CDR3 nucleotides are TGTGCCAGCAGCTTAGTTGGGACAGGGGGCCAGGAGACCCAGTACTTC. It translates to CASSLVGTGGQETQYF.

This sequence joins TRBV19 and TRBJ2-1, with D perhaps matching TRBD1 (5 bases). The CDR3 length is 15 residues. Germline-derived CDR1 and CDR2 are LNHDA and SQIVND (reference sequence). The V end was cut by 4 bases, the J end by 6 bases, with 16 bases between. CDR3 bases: TGTGCCAGTAGTAGAATTTCGGACACCACCAATGAGCAGTTCTTC. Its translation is CASSRISDTTNEQFF.

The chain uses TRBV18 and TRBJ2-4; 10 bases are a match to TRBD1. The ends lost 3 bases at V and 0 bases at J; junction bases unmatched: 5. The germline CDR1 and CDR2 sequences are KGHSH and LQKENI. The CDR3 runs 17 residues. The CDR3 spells CASSPGQGILAKNIQYF. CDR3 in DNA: TGTGCCAGCTCACCGGGACAGGGGATACTAGCCAAAAACATTCAGTACTTC.

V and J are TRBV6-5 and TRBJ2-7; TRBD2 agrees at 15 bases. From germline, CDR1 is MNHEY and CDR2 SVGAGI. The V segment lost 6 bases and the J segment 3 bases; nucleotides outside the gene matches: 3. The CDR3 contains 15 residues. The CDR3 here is CASREGLAGGYEQYF. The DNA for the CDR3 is TGTGCCAGCAGGGAGGGACTAGCGGGAGGCTACGAGCAGTACTTC.

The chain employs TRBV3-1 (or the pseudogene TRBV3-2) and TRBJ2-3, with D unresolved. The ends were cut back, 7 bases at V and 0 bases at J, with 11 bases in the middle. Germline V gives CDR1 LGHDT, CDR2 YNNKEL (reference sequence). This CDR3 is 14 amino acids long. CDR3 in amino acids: CASKLRASTDTQYF. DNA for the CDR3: TGTGCCAGCAAGCTCCGTGCTAGCACAGATACGCAGTATTTT.

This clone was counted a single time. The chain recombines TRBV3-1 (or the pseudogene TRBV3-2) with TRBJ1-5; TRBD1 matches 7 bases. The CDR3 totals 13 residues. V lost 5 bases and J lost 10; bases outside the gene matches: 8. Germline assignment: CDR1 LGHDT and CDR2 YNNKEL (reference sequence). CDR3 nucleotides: TGTGCCAGCAGCTACGGGACAGCCGAACCCCAGCATTTT. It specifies CASSYGTAEPQHF.

CDR3 sequence (DNA): TGTGCCAGCTCACCGCCAGGGGCCTACAATGAGCAGTTCTTC. This encodes CASSPPGAYNEQFF. The chain couples TRBV18 to TRBJ2-1, with TRBD1 as a possible D gene (6 bases). This CDR3 is 14 amino acids long. The germline V and J ends were trimmed by 3 bases and 2 bases, with 8 bases remaining between them. CDR1 and CDR2 (germline): KGHSH, LQKENI.

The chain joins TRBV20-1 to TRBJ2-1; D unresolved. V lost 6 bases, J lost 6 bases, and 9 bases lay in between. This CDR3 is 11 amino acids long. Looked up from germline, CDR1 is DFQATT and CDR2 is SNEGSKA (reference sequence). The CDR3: CSARPVNEQFF. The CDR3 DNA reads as TGCAGTGCAAGACCAGTCAATGAGCAGTTCTTC.

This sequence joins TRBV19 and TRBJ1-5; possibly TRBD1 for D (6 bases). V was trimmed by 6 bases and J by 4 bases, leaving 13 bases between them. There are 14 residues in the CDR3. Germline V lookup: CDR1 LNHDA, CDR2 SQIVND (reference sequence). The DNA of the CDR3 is TGTGCCAGTAGCGCGGGGGGGCCAAATCAGCCCCAGCATTTT. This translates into CASSAGGPNQPQHF.

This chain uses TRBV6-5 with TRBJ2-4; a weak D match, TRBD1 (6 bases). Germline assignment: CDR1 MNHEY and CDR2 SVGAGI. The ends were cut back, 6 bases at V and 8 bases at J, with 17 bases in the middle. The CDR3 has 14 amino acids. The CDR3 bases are TGTGCCAGCAGCCCCGCCAGGGGCGAACACATTCAGTACTTC. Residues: CASSPARGEHIQYF.

For the CDR3, the DNA is TGCAGTGCGTCTAGCGGGCCCGAGCAGTACTTC. Amino acids: CSASSGPEQYF. The gene calls are TRBV20-1 and TRBJ2-7, with TRBD2 matching 8 bases. The V gene end was trimmed by 6 bases and the J gene end by 6 bases; junction bases not matched to a gene: 4. The CDR3 totals 11 residues. Germline assignment: CDR1 DFQATT and CDR2 SNEGSKA (reference sequence).